The rows below give T cell receptor beta chains drawn from one sample of a study of cytomegalovirus exposure and HLA in healthy donors. Only in-frame clones appear in the TCRdb table, and some are missing; sequencing was by immunoSEQ multiplex PCR. The table lists under 200,000 clones, 65% to 90% of them singletons. The sequencing input was PBMCs. The source is a woman younger than 35 in good health and CMV-seronegative. The CDR3 runs from the conserved cysteine through the conserved F or W. Expanded clones are given a class, and other clones once, few, many or no size at all.

size: few; J: TRBJ2-7; length: 15; V: TRBV7-9; CDR3: CASSRPDRGLYEQYF
size: .; J: TRBJ2-3; length: 13; V: TRBV2; CDR3: CASRDGRADTQYF
size: .; J: TRBJ2-3; length: 15; V: TRBV28; CDR3: CASSLVAPSTDTQYF
size: .; J: TRBJ1-1; length: 14; V: TRBV7-2; CDR3: CASSLWGHHTEAFF
size: .; J: TRBJ1-1; length: 15; V: TRBV7-8; CDR3: CASSLGQGGVTEAFF
size: .; J: TRBJ1-5; length: 12; V: TRBV2; CDR3: CASGRRDQPQHF
size: many; J: TRBJ1-2; length: 12; V: TRBV29-1; CDR3: CSVGTGVDGYTF
size: .; J: TRBJ2-2; length: 18; V: TRBV9; CDR3: CASSVAPSGGDLTGELFF
size: .; J: TRBJ1-1; length: 15; V: TRBV30; CDR3: CAWASGTSMNTEAFF
size: .; J: TRBJ1-1; length: 12; V: TRBV2; CDR3: CASSYSGTEAFF
size: .; J: TRBJ2-5; length: 16; V: TRBV5-1; CDR3: CASSFGLGGIQETQYF
size: .; J: TRBJ2-5; length: 14; V: TRBV5-6; CDR3: CASSSGTGGETQYF
size: .; J: TRBJ1-1; length: 13; V: TRBV2; CDR3: CASSDAERVEAFF
size: .; J: TRBJ2-5; length: 15; V: TRBV4-1; CDR3: CASSQPGLVPETQYF
size: .; J: TRBJ2-4; length: 15; V: TRBV15; CDR3: CATGAGGRSKNIQYF
size: .; J: TRBJ1-4; length: 16; V: TRBV7-9; CDR3: CASSLLSPGADEKLFF
size: .; J: TRBJ2-5; length: 14; V: TRBV4-2; CDR3: CASSYGGAGETQYF
size: .; J: TRBJ2-2; length: 16; V: TRBV7-9; CDR3: CASSPLAISNTGELFF
size: .; J: TRBJ1-2; length: 15; V: TRBV27; CDR3: CASSFIGQGAWGYTF
size: .; J: TRBJ1-5; length: 14; V: TRBV5-1; CDR3: CASSPGGKNQPQHF
size: .; J: TRBJ1-1; length: 13; V: TRBV6-5; CDR3: CASTYRTQTEAFF
size: .; J: TRBJ1-2; length: 15; V: TRBV7-9; CDR3: CASSSTGLKDYGYTF
size: .; J: TRBJ1-4; length: 14; V: TRBV5-1; CDR3: CASSSQGANEKLFF
size: once; J: TRBJ2-7; length: 13; V: TRBV30; CDR3: CAWSPDRGYEQYF
size: .; J: TRBJ2-7; length: 14; V: TRBV5-5; CDR3: CASSRPTESYEQYF
size: .; J: TRBJ1-6; length: 14; V: TRBV7-2; CDR3: CASSFNGLDSPLHF
size: once; J: TRBJ2-3; length: 17; V: TRBV27; CDR3: CASSSYPRGVLTDTQYF
size: .; J: TRBJ2-1; length: 16; V: TRBV6-4; CDR3: CASSATSGGAVGEQFF
size: .; J: TRBJ1-1; length: 11; V: TRBV10-3; CDR3: CAIRTGAEAFF
size: .; J: TRBJ1-3; length: 15; V: TRBV6-5; CDR3: CASSIAGFVGNTIYF
size: .; J: TRBJ1-1; length: 13; V: TRBV27; CDR3: CASRGLNVAEAFF
size: .; J: TRBJ2-2; length: 17; V: TRBV7-6; CDR3: CASSPMGLAGVTGELFF
size: .; J: TRBJ1-3; length: 20; V: TRBV19; CDR3: CASRGLQGLNLPRSGNTIYF
size: few; J: TRBJ2-7; length: 15; V: TRBV4-3; CDR3: CASSQDSEGYYEQYF
size: .; J: TRBJ2-7; length: 14; V: TRBV5-4; CDR3: CASSFLGQSYEQYF
size: .; J: TRBJ2-7; length: 20; V: TRBV5-4; CDR3: CASSPERWLRFPGQMREQYF
size: .; J: TRBJ2-2; length: 14; V: TRBV6-5; CDR3: CATVGTAKTGELFF
size: .; J: TRBJ1-4; length: 14; V: TRBV6-5; CDR3: CASSSPGREKKLFF
size: .; J: TRBJ2-7; length: 14; V: TRBV5-1; CDR3: CASSFGTGEGEQYF
size: .; J: TRBJ1-1; length: 15; V: TRBV19; CDR3: CASTNGGLGDTEAFF
size: .; J: TRBJ2-7; length: 13; V: TRBV6-5; CDR3: CASSREGAAEQYF
size: .; J: TRBJ1-5; length: 13; V: TRBV28; CDR3: CASRFEEKQPQHF
size: few; J: TRBJ1-5; length: 20; V: TRBV10-1; CDR3: CASSDSRDRGLGTSNQPQHF
size: .; J: TRBJ2-2; length: 14; V: TRBV9; CDR3: CASSAYINTGELFF
size: .; J: TRBJ1-1; length: 12; V: TRBV7-9; CDR3: CASSPRETEAFF
size: .; J: TRBJ1-2; length: 15; V: TRBV5-1; CDR3: CASSPGTGGMGGYTF
size: .; J: TRBJ2-7; length: 15; V: TRBV5-4; CDR3: CASSFPGTGAYEQYF
size: few; J: TRBJ2-7; length: 12; V: TRBV21-1; CDR3: CASSTSTGEQYF
size: .; J: TRBJ1-2; length: 13; V: TRBV7-3; CDR3: CASSYDRNYGYTF
size: .; J: TRBJ2-7; length: 19; V: TRBV19; CDR3: CASSITNAGVGAFSYEQYF
size: .; J: TRBJ2-1; length: 14; V: TRBV4-1; CDR3: CASSQDQYGNEQFF
size: .; J: TRBJ2-7; length: 15; V: TRBV14; CDR3: CASSQVVGQGGEQYF
size: .; J: TRBJ2-7; length: 15; V: TRBV5-1; CDR3: CASSFQGASYYEQYF
size: .; J: TRBJ2-6; length: 17; V: TRBV7-2; CDR3: CASSFSSGRRGANVLTF
size: .; J: TRBJ1-4; length: 16; V: TRBV5-1; CDR3: CASSVGQGTTNEKLFF